This T cell receptor (beta chain) was recovered during a study of blood T cell repertoires in COVID-19. Study-wide background: Sites across the United States, Italy and Spain contributed samples from acute and convalescent COVID-19.

Clones were read by immunoSEQ multiplex PCR, and TCRdb kept only the in-frame ones, dropping some. Of about 150,000 clones listed, roughly 77% are singletons. Germline-derived CDR1 and CDR2 are SNHLY and FYNNEI. Trimming shortened V by 3 bases and J by 7 bases, and 13 bases separated the two germline ends. CDR3 length: 14 amino acids. The chain combines TRBV2 with TRBJ1-5; D is undetermined. The sequence derives from a woman in her 70s with COVID-19, enrolled during active disease. Sequencing used peripheral blood. CDR3 in amino acids: CASSEASRGQPQHF. The CDR3 coding sequence is TGTGCCAGCAGTGAGGCCTCCCGTGGCCAGCCCCAGCATTTT.